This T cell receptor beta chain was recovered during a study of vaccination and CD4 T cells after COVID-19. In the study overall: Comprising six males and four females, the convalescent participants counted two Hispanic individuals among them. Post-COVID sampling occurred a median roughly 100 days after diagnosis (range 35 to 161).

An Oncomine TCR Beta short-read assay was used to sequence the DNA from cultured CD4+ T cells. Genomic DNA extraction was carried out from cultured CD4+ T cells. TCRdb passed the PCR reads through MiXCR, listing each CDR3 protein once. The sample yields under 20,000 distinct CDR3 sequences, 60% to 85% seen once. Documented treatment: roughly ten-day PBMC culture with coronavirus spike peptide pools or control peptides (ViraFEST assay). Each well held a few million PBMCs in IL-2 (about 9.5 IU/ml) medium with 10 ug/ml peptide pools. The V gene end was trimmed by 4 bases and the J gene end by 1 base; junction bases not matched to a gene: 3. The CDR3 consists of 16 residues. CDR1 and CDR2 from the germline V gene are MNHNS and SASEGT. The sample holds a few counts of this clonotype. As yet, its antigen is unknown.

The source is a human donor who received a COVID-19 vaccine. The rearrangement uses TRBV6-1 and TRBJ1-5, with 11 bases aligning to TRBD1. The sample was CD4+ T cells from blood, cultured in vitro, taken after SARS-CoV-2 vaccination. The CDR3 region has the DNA TGTGCCAGCAGTGGGGGGACAGGGGGGAGCAATCAGCCCCAGCATTTT. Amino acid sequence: CASSGGTGGSNQPQHF.